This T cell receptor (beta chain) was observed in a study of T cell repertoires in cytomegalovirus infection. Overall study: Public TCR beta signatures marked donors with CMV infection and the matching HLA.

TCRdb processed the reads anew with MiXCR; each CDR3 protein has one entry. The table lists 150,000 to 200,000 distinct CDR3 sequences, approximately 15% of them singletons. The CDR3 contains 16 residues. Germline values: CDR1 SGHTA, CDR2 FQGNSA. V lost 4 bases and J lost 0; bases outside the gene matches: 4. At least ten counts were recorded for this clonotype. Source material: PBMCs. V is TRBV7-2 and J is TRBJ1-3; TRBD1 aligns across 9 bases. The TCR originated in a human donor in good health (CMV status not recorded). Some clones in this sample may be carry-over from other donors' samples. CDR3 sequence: CASSSETGGSGNTIYF. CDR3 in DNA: TGTGCCAGCAGCTCTGAGACAGGGGGCTCTGGAAACACCATATATTTT.